This TCR beta chain is from a study of radiotherapy plus CTLA-4 blockade in lung cancer. At the level of the study: Among patients, approximately 17% showed objective responses, and roughly 30% had disease control. Findings of the study overall: Interferon-beta, together with early blood T cell clone dynamics, reportedly best predicted response. Radiotherapy plus ipilimumab was followed by expansion in blood of tumor-derived TCR clones.

For this clone: The target antigen is unknown.

V lost 8 bases to trimming and J lost 4 bases; unmatched junction nucleotides: 9. The CDR3 is 15 residues long. Per germline, CDR1 SNHLY and CDR2 FYNNEI. Sequencing was performed with immunoSEQ multiplex PCR; in TCRdb, only in-frame clones are kept and a portion is missing. This table holds over 60,000 clones, around nine tenths found once. Those with chemo-refractory metastatic non-small-cell lung cancer were treated with focal radiation combined with CTLA-4 blockade using ipilimumab. The receptor was derived from a human donor with non-small cell lung cancer that progressed on radiotherapy plus ipilimumab. The rearrangement uses TRBV2 and TRBJ2-3; 10 positions match TRBD2. Here the sequenced sample was peripheral blood, taken from a patient treated with radiotherapy plus ipilimumab. The CDR3 region is CASGETSGKADTQYF. CDR3 DNA: TGTGCCAGCGGCGAAACTAGCGGGAAGGCAGATACGCAGTATTTT.